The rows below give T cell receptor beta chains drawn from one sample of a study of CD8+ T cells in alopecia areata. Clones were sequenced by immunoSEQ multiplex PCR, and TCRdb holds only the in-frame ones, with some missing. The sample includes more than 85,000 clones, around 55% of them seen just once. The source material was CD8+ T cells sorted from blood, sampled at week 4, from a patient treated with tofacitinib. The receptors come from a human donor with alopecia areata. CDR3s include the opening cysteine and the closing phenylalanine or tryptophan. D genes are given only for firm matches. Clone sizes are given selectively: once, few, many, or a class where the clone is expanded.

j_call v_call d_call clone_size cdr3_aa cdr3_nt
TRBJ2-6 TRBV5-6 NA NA CASSLRGPNGANVLTF TGTGCCAGCAGCTTGCGGGGGCCCAATGGGGCCAACGTCCTGACTTTC
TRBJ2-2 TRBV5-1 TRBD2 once CASSYTSGSGNTGELFF TGCGCCAGCAGCTACACGAGCGGGAGCGGGAACACCGGGGAGCTGTTTTTT
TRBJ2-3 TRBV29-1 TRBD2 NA CSVSSSGSTDTQYF TGCAGCGTTAGTTCTAGCGGGAGCACAGATACGCAGTATTTT
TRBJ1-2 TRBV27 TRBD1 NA CASSSGQGYGYTF TGTGCCAGCAGTTCCGGACAGGGCTATGGCTACACCTTC
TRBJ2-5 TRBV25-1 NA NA CASSEWDPPEVETQYF TGTGCCAGCAGTGAGTGGGACCCCCCGGAAGTTGAGACCCAGTACTTC
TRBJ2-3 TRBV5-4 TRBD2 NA CASSSGGATQYF TGTGCCAGCAGCTCGGGGGGGGCTACGCAGTATTTT
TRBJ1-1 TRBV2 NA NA CASSEPGNTEAFF TGTGCCAGCAGTGAACCGGGAAACACTGAAGCTTTCTTT
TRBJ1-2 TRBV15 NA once CATSRSGDSFALNYGYTF TGTGCCACCAGCCGGAGTGGAGACAGCTTTGCCCTTAACTATGGCTACACCTTC
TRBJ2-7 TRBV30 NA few CAWSPSTTYEQYF TGTGCCTGGAGTCCATCGACTACCTACGAGCAGTACTTC
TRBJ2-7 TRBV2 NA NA CGSAAHEQYF TGTGGATCCGCAGCCCACGAGCAGTACTTC